A single sample is the source of the 27 T cell receptor beta chains below, sequenced in a study of molecular identifiers for immune sequencing clone quantification (dated by TCRdb to 2017 to 2018). Receptors were amplified or captured by PCR. Instrument on record: Illumina HiSeq 4000. TCRdb ran its own pipeline on the public reads, namely fastp trimming at Q25 and MiXCR clone calling, and kept in-frame beta chains. Each record represents a unique CDR3 protein, reported with the most common genes and DNA among its rows. The sample table contains about 640,000 distinct CDR3 sequences; only one count was recorded for 15% to 20% of them. The ten largest make up about 0.9% of the sample. The material sequenced was naive CD8+ T cells from blood, with Jurkat cell RNA spiked in. The cell subset or site label here, explained by the study, means: FACS-sorted CD8+CD4-CCR7+CD45RA+ naive T cells. The receptors derive from a human donor in good health. Some libraries in this study had Jurkat cell RNA spiked in.

This clonotype was detected a few times. V usage is TRBV4-1 and J usage is TRBJ2-7, with 8 bases that match TRBD1. This CDR3 has 15 residues. Trimming cost V 0 bases and J 2 bases; bases outside gene matches: 3. Germline V gene lookup returns CDR1 MGHRA and CDR2 YSYEKL. The DNA of the CDR3 is TGCGCCAGCAGCCAAGAGACAGGGGCGGCCTACGAGCAGTACTTC. This translates into CASSQETGAAYEQYF.

This clonotype was seen ten or more times. This chain uses TRBV27 with TRBJ2-3, with D unresolved. Trimming shortened V by 3 bases and J by 1 base, and 14 bases separated the two germline ends. The CDR3 extends over 16 amino acids. CDR1 is MNHEY, CDR2 SMNVEV, per germline (reference sequence). This CDR3 is CASSLVLVQGTDTQYF. CDR3 bases: TGTGCCAGCAGTTTGGTGTTGGTCCAGGGCACAGATACGCAGTATTTT.

This clonotype was observed many times. This chain links TRBV7-9 with TRBJ2-7; no clear D gene. The CDR3 covers 14 residues. The germline gives CDR1 SEHNR, CDR2 FQNEAQ (reference sequence). Trimming stripped 7 bases from V and 6 bases from J, with 19 bases between. CDR3 DNA sequence: TGTGCCAGCACCCCGCCCTCGAACCTGGGCGAGCAGTACTTC. It translates to CASTPPSNLGEQYF. Using reference TRBV7-9 and TRBJ2-7 for the parts outside the CDR3, the full variable domain is DTGVSQNPRHKITKRGQNVTFRCDPISEHNRLYWYRQTLGQGPEFLTYFQNEAQLEKSRLLSDRFSAERPKGSFSTLEIQRTEQGDSAMYLCASTPPSNLGEQYFGPGTRLTVT.

This clonotype was seen at least ten times. This sequence joins TRBV4-3 and TRBJ2-7; D is unclear. Germline V gene data show CDR1 as LGHNA and CDR2 as YSLEER. Trimming shortened V by 0 bases and J by 0 bases, and 9 bases separated the two germline ends. The CDR3 loop spans 15 amino acids. DNA of the CDR3: TGCGCCAGCAGCCAAGATTCGACAAGCTCCTACGAGCAGTACTTC. Residues: CASSQDSTSSYEQYF.

This clonotype has more than one count but fewer than ten. The chain employs TRBV7-8 and TRBJ1-6, with 9 bases fitting TRBD1. V trimming: 3 bases; J trimming: 6 bases; junction bases outside the gene matches: 6. Germline V CDR1 and CDR2: SGHVS, FQNEAQ. There are 16 residues in the CDR3. The CDR3 protein is CASSFTGGAPNSPLHF. The CDR3 DNA sequence: TGTGCCAGCAGCTTTACAGGGGGCGCACCTAATTCACCCCTCCACTTT.

Worth noting for this clonotype: One end of the junction fails to match germline, which may point to a read error. The chain couples TRBV2 to TRBJ2-7; 12 bases fit TRBD2. Germline lookup yields CDR1 SNHLY and CDR2 FYNNEI. The CDR3 consists of 15 residues. The CDR3 sequence: CASSEGTSGQYEQCF. In DNA, the CDR3 is TGTGCCAGCAGCGAAGGGACTAGCGGGCAATACGAGCAGTGCTTC.

This clonotype was seen only a few times. J is TRBJ2-7 and V is TRBV10-1, with D hard to call. CDR1 is WNHNN and CDR2 is SYGVQD in the germline V gene (reference sequence). Trimming left V 6 bases short and J 2 bases short, with 11 bases between. CDR3 length: 13 amino acids. This chain's CDR3 is CASSKSGTYEQYF. The CDR3 DNA follows: TGCGCCAGCAGCAAGAGTGGTACCTACGAGCAGTACTTC.

This clonotype was seen repeatedly, ten times or more. The chain employs TRBV7-9 and TRBJ1-5; D uncertain. V shed 4 bases and J shed 5 bases, with 12 bases lying between them. This CDR3 is 14 amino acids long. Germline-derived CDR1 and CDR2 are SEHNR and FQNEAQ (reference sequence). The DNA for the CDR3 is TGTGCCAGCAGCTCAAAGGGAGGTCATCAGCCCCAGCATTTT. Translating gives CASSSKGGHQPQHF.

This clonotype turned up a few times. The genes are TRBV14 and TRBJ2-2; 7 positions match TRBD1. There are 14 residues in the CDR3. CDR1 and CDR2 from the germline V gene are SGHDN and FVKESK. Trimming cost V 3 bases and J 6 bases; bases outside gene matches: 4. CDR3 nucleotides: TGTGCCAGCAGCCAGACAGGGCTCGCCGGGGAGCTGTTTTTT. Translation gives CASSQTGLAGELFF. The variable domain in full, with the rest retrieved from reference TRBV14 and TRBJ2-2, is EAGVTQFPSHSVIEKGQTVTLRCDPISGHDNLYWYRRVMGKEIKFLLHFVKESKQDESGMPNNRFLAERTGGTYSTLKVQPAELEDSGVYFCASSQTGLAGELFFGEGSRLTVL.

V is TRBV11-1 and J is TRBJ2-2, with 9 bases identical to TRBD1. Unmatched junction bases numbered 13, after V lost 1 base and J lost 4 bases. Germline values: CDR1 SGHAT, CDR2 FQDESV (reference sequence). CDR3 length equals 19 residues. The CDR3 spells CASSLGPKGDRVLTGELFF. In DNA form, the CDR3 reads TGTGCCAGCAGCTTAGGTCCAAAAGGGGACAGGGTGCTCACCGGGGAGCTGTTTTTT. The full variable domain, rest sourced from reference TRBV11-1 and TRBJ2-2, is EAEVAQSPRYKITEKSQAVAFWCDPISGHATLYWYRQILGQGPELLVQFQDESVVDDSQLPKDRFSAERLKGVDSTLKIQPAELGDSAMYLCASSLGPKGDRVLTGELFFGEGSRLTVL.

This clonotype was seen repeatedly, ten times or more. The rearrangement joins TRBV20-1 to TRBJ2-7, with 9 bases lining up with TRBD2. V lost 5 bases to trimming and J lost 4 bases; unmatched junction nucleotides: 6. The germline gives CDR1 DFQATT, CDR2 SNEGSKA (reference sequence). This CDR3 spans 13 amino acids. CDR3 sequence: CSALWLAGYEQYF. The CDR3 DNA is TGCAGTGCTTTGTGGCTAGCGGGATACGAGCAGTACTTC.

This clonotype has just a few counts. V is TRBV7-9 and J is TRBJ1-2, with 10 bases identical to TRBD1. The CDR3 is made up of 16 amino acids. In germline, CDR1 is SEHNR, CDR2 FQNEAQ (reference sequence). The trim removed 2 bases at V and 9 bases at J, leaving 12 bases unmatched. The CDR3 sequence: CASSLSSRDRGFSYTF. The CDR3 DNA reads as TGTGCCAGCAGCTTAAGCTCCCGGGACAGGGGATTTAGCTACACCTTC.

V usage is TRBV5-1 and J usage is TRBJ2-1; TRBD2 matches at 15 bases. The germline V gene has CDR1 SGHRS and CDR2 YFSETQ. The CDR3 covers 19 residues. Germline trimming cut 4 bases from V and 8 bases from J; bases unmatched to any gene: 16. The CDR3 nucleotides are TGCGCCAGCAGCCCCGGACTAGCGGGAGGGCCTGTTACTTCCGATGAGCAGTTCTTC. It codes for CASSPGLAGGPVTSDEQFF.

The table lists this clonotype with many counts. This chain uses TRBV5-1 with TRBJ2-5, with 10 bases identical to TRBD1. V was pared by 0 bases and J by 5 bases, with 4 bases of the junction left unmatched. CDR3 size: 15 residues. Germline V gene sequence: CDR1 SGHRS, CDR2 YFSETQ. Written as DNA, the CDR3 is TGCGCCAGCAGCTTGGTGTGGGACAGGGGTGAGACCCAGTACTTC. Protein product: CASSLVWDRGETQYF.

This clonotype appeared many times. This chain links TRBV27 with TRBJ1-1; D is undetermined. CDR1 and CDR2 from the germline V gene are MNHEY and SMNVEV (reference sequence). This CDR3 comprises 13 residues. Trimming took 7 bases from V and 1 from J, leaving 10 bases between them. The CDR3: CASKWAANTEAFF. Written as DNA, the CDR3 is TGTGCCAGCAAATGGGCAGCGAACACTGAAGCTTTCTTT.

This clonotype was counted a few times. Given a much more abundant clone one base away, this may be a read error. This chain links TRBV12-3 or TRBV12-4 with TRBJ2-3, with a tentative D call TRBD1 (6 bases). This CDR3 contains 16 residues. The V end lost 5 bases, the J end lost 0 bases, and 15 bases lay between the germline ends. CDR3 sequence reads: CASSARAGASTDTQYF. The CDR3 DNA sequence: TGTGCCAGCAGTGCCCGGGCAGGGGCTAGCACAGATACGCAGTATTTT.

On this clonotype: A much larger clonotype is one base distant, so this may be a read error. In DNA form, the CDR3 reads TGCGCCAGCGGCCAAGAGGTGGGCTATAGCACAGATACGCAGTATTTT. Protein product: CASGQEVGYSTDTQYF. The V and J genes are TRBV4-3 and TRBJ2-3; D ambiguous. The CDR3 extends over 16 amino acids. Germline V CDR1 and CDR2: LGHNA, YSLEER.

This clonotype showed up many times. The chain recombines TRBV5-5 with TRBJ2-7, with D hard to call. CDR1 is SGHKS and CDR2 is YYEKEE in the germline V gene (reference sequence). Trimming left V 2 bases short and J 2 bases short, with 11 bases between. The CDR3 loop spans 14 amino acids. CDR3: CASSFGFITYEQYF. The CDR3 DNA sequence: TGTGCCAGCAGCTTCGGGTTTATAACCTACGAGCAGTACTTC.

Remarks on this clonotype: A much bigger clone sits one base away, suggesting this may be a read error. The chain has TRBV7-8 and TRBJ2-1; D might be TRBD1 or TRBD2, each matching 5 bases. The CDR3 is 15 residues long. Germline V gene data show CDR1 as SGHVS and CDR2 as FQNEAQ. The CDR3 spells CAGSLGPHPTDEQFF. CDR3 nucleotide sequence: TGTGCCGGCAGCCTGGGACCTCATCCTACCGATGAGCAGTTCTTC. Full variable domain (rest looked up from reference TRBV7-8 and TRBJ2-1): GAGVSQSPRYKVAKRGQDVALRCDPISGHVSLFWYQQALGQGPEFLTYFQNEAQLDKSGLPSDRFFAERPEGSVSTLKIQRTQQEDSAVYLCAGSLGPHPTDEQFFGPGTRLTVL.

The V call is TRBV28, the J call TRBJ1-5; 9 bases fit TRBD1. The V gene's germline CDR1 is MDHEN and CDR2 SYDVKM. The CDR3 extends over 15 amino acids. With 6 bases clipped from V and 3 bases from J, the junction kept 6 bases outside the gene matches. CDR3: CASRRGTGPNQPQHF. CDR3 nucleotides: TGTGCCAGCAGGAGGGGGACAGGGCCCAATCAGCCCCAGCATTTT.

For this clonotype: The germline gene is not matched at one end of the junction; a read error may be the cause. CDR3 nucleotides: TGTGCCTGGACAGGGACTTACAATGAGCGGTTCTTC. Amino acid sequence: CAWTGTYNERFF. The chain combines TRBV30 with TRBJ2-1; D may be TRBD2 (6 bases). The CDR3 totals 12 residues. In germline, CDR1 is GTSNPN, CDR2 SVGIG (reference sequence).

This clonotype was recorded at least ten times. V usage is TRBV20-1 and J usage is TRBJ2-5, with a weak D call TRBD2 (6 bases). Trimming took off 5 bases at V and 4 bases at J, with 14 bases between the two ends. CDR3 length: 13 amino acids. Germline assignment: CDR1 DFQATT and CDR2 SNEGSKA (reference sequence). CDR3: CSAFGGFGETQYF. In nucleotides, the CDR3 is TGCAGTGCTTTCGGGGGTTTTGGAGAGACCCAGTACTTC.

This clonotype was recorded at least ten times. The rearrangement uses TRBV21-1 and TRBJ1-5. TRBV21-1 is tagged as a pseudogene. The CDR3 is 13 residues long. The DNA for the CDR3 is TGTGCCAGCAAACATGCGGACGATCAGCCCCAGCATTTT. It encodes CASKHADDQPQHF.

This chain uses TRBV6-2 or TRBV6-3 with TRBJ2-5; 8 bases line up with TRBD2. This CDR3 is 16 amino acids long. Losses at the gene ends were 4 bases for V and 5 bases for J; bases not matched to a gene: 12. CDR1 and CDR2 from the germline V gene are MNHEY and SVGEGT. Written as DNA, the CDR3 is TGTGCCAGCAGTTCGACTAGCTCGGGAGGGGAGGAGACCCAGTACTTC. Its protein product is CASSSTSSGGEETQYF.

In the case of this clonotype: A much larger clone lies one base from this, so it may be a read error. The J gene is TRBJ2-3, the V gene TRBV6-2 or TRBV6-3, with 7 nucleotides matching TRBD1. Germline V gives CDR1 MNHEY, CDR2 SVGEGT. The CDR3 sequence is 19 residues long. The junction had 18 bases not matched to a gene; V was cut back by 5 bases and J by 1 base. The CDR3 protein is CASSHKGIGQARRTDTQYF. CDR3 nucleotide sequence: TGTGCCAGCAGTCACAAGGGGATCGGACAGGCAAGACGCACAGATACGCAGTATTTT.

This clonotype was seen at least ten times. The chain has TRBV9 and TRBJ2-7, with a weak D call TRBD2 (6 bases). The CDR3 length is 16 residues. Germline CDR1 SGDLS, CDR2 YYNGEE. V dropped 3 bases and J dropped 0 bases, with 16 bases sitting between them. The CDR3 spells CASSDSGGRSSYEQYF. The CDR3 DNA follows: TGTGCCAGCAGCGATAGCGGCGGGCGAAGCTCCTACGAGCAGTACTTC.

The sample holds many counts of this clonotype. The chain combines TRBV19 with TRBJ1-1; 8 bases align to TRBD1. Germline V gene lookup returns CDR1 LNHDA and CDR2 SQIVND (reference sequence). This CDR3 is built from 12 residues. Trimming at V came to 7 bases and at J to 6 bases, leaving 4 bases not matched to a gene. The DNA for the CDR3 is TGTGCCAGTATCAGGGGGCAATCTGAAGCTTTCTTT. Translated, it gives CASIRGQSEAFF.